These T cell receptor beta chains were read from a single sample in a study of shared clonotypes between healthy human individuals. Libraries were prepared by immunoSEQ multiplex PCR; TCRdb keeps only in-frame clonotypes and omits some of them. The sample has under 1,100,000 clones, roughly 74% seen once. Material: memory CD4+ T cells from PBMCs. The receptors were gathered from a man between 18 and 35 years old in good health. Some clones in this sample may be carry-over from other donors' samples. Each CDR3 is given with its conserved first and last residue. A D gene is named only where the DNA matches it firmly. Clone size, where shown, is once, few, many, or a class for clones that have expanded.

CDR3 protein: CASSKDRVNTGELFF
CDR3 DNA: TGTGCCAGCAGCAAGGACAGGGTGAACACCGGGGAGCTGTTTTTT
D gene: TRBD1
J gene: TRBJ2-2
V gene: TRBV7-2
clone size: .

CDR3 protein: CASSLFIQPQHF
CDR3 DNA: TGTGCCAGCAGTTTATTTATTCAGCCCCAGCATTTT
D gene: .
J gene: TRBJ1-5
V gene: TRBV28
clone size: .

CDR3 protein: CAILTRLGEFPLETQYF
CDR3 DNA: TGTGCCATCTTAACTAGATTAGGGGAGTTCCCCTTAGAGACCCAGTACTTC
D gene: .
J gene: TRBJ2-5
V gene: TRBV28
clone size: .

CDR3 protein: CASRGVGGRNEKLFF
CDR3 DNA: TGTGCCAGCAGGGGGGTTGGGGGGCGCAATGAAAAACTGTTTTTT
D gene: .
J gene: TRBJ1-4
V gene: TRBV28
clone size: .

CDR3 protein: CASSMVWQGLNYGYTF
CDR3 DNA: TGTGCCAGTAGTATGGTCTGGCAGGGGTTAAACTATGGCTACACCTTC
D gene: .
J gene: TRBJ1-2
V gene: TRBV19
clone size: .

CDR3 protein: CASSSTGLLDQPQHF
CDR3 DNA: TGTGCCAGCAGTTCCACAGGGTTATTGGACCAGCCCCAGCATTTT
D gene: .
J gene: TRBJ1-5
V gene: TRBV6-5
clone size: .

CDR3 protein: CASSSQGQGKFYEQYF
CDR3 DNA: TGTGCCAGCAGTTCCCAAGGACAGGGAAAATTCTACGAGCAGTACTTC
D gene: TRBD1
J gene: TRBJ2-7
V gene: TRBV28
clone size: .

CDR3 protein: CASSDVAGGNYGYTF
CDR3 DNA: TGTGCCAGCAGTGATGTTGCAGGGGGCAACTATGGCTACACCTTC
D gene: TRBD1
J gene: TRBJ1-2
V gene: TRBV2
clone size: few

CDR3 protein: CASSTWGIGSTEAFF
CDR3 DNA: TGTGCCAGTAGTACCTGGGGGATTGGGAGCACTGAAGCTTTCTTT
D gene: .
J gene: TRBJ1-1
V gene: TRBV19
clone size: once

CDR3 protein: CASRRQGDAEAFF
CDR3 DNA: TGTGCCAGCAGACGACAGGGTGACGCTGAAGCTTTCTTT
D gene: TRBD1
J gene: TRBJ1-1
V gene: TRBV27
clone size: .

CDR3 protein: CASSRQSPGTEAFF
CDR3 DNA: TGTGCCAGCTCACGACAGTCGCCGGGAACTGAAGCTTTCTTT
D gene: .
J gene: TRBJ1-1
V gene: TRBV18
clone size: once

CDR3 protein: CASSVTSASNEQFF
CDR3 DNA: TGTGCCAGTAGTGTGACTAGCGCGAGCAATGAGCAGTTCTTC
D gene: TRBD2
J gene: TRBJ2-1
V gene: TRBV19
clone size: .

CDR3 protein: CASRIPGPMNTEAFF
CDR3 DNA: TGTGCCAGCAGGATACCGGGACCTATGAACACTGAAGCTTTCTTT
D gene: .
J gene: TRBJ1-1
V gene: TRBV28
clone size: .

CDR3 protein: CASSQPGTSIWGYTF
CDR3 DNA: TGCGCCAGCAGCCAACCCGGGACCTCCATCTGGGGCTACACCTTC
D gene: .
J gene: TRBJ1-2
V gene: TRBV4-1
clone size: .

CDR3 protein: CASSHGTVGDIQYF
CDR3 DNA: TGTGCCAGCAGCCACGGGACGGTGGGGGACATTCAGTACTTC
D gene: .
J gene: TRBJ2-4
V gene: TRBV5-4
clone size: .

CDR3 protein: CASSTPDGIRGYTF
CDR3 DNA: TGTGCCAGTAGTACACCGGACGGAATCCGGGGCTACACCTTC
D gene: .
J gene: TRBJ1-2
V gene: TRBV19
clone size: .

CDR3 protein: CASRGGSRVSGYTF
CDR3 DNA: TGTGCCAGCAGAGGGGGGAGTCGGGTCTCTGGCTACACCTTC
D gene: .
J gene: TRBJ1-2
V gene: TRBV28
clone size: once

CDR3 protein: CASSQLQQETQYF
CDR3 DNA: TGCGCCAGCAGCCAACTACAGCAAGAGACCCAGTACTTC
D gene: .
J gene: TRBJ2-5
V gene: TRBV4-1
clone size: .

CDR3 protein: CASSYSGQPSYGYTF
CDR3 DNA: TGTGCCAGCAGTTACTCGGGGCAGCCCTCCTATGGCTACACCTTC
D gene: .
J gene: TRBJ1-2
V gene: TRBV6-6
clone size: .

CDR3 protein: CASSPDGGEQYF
CDR3 DNA: TGTGCCAGCAGCCCGGACGGGGGCGAGCAGTACTTC
D gene: .
J gene: TRBJ2-7
V gene: TRBV7-3
clone size: .

CDR3 protein: CATSRGGYPRDMRF
CDR3 DNA: TGTGCCACCAGCAGAGGGGGTTACCCCCGGGACATGCGATTT
D gene: .
J gene: TRBJ1-4
V gene: TRBV15
clone size: few

CDR3 protein: CASSETWNTEAFF
CDR3 DNA: TGTGCCAGCAGTGAAACCTGGAACACTGAAGCTTTCTTT
D gene: .
J gene: TRBJ1-1
V gene: TRBV6-1
clone size: .

CDR3 protein: CASSLVAGVVYNEQFF
CDR3 DNA: TGCGCCAGCAGCTTGGTGGCGGGAGTAGTCTACAATGAGCAGTTCTTC
D gene: TRBD2
J gene: TRBJ2-1
V gene: TRBV5-1
clone size: .

CDR3 protein: CASSRGTSRYEQYF
CDR3 DNA: TGTGCCAGCTCACGGGGGACTAGCCGGTACGAGCAGTACTTC
D gene: TRBD2
J gene: TRBJ2-7
V gene: TRBV18
clone size: .

CDR3 protein: CASSQKQQGSNEQFF
CDR3 DNA: TGTGCCAGCAGCCAAAAACAGCAGGGTAGCAATGAGCAGTTCTTC
D gene: .
J gene: TRBJ2-1
V gene: TRBV4-2
clone size: few

CDR3 protein: CASSSNPGQGTGELFF
CDR3 DNA: TGTGCCAGCAGCTCGAACCCGGGACAGGGGACCGGGGAGCTGTTTTTT
D gene: TRBD1
J gene: TRBJ2-2
V gene: TRBV5-4
clone size: .

CDR3 protein: CSVTGGDGYEQYF
CDR3 DNA: TGCAGCGTTACAGGGGGGGACGGCTACGAGCAGTACTTC
D gene: .
J gene: TRBJ2-7
V gene: TRBV29-1
clone size: .

CDR3 protein: CASSTLAGEQYF
CDR3 DNA: TGTGCCAGCAGTACACTAGCGGGTGAGCAGTACTTC
D gene: TRBD2
J gene: TRBJ2-7
V gene: TRBV6-1
clone size: few

CDR3 protein: CASSHPGRQNYGYTF
CDR3 DNA: TGCGCCAGCAGCCATCCTGGACGGCAAAACTATGGCTACACCTTC
D gene: .
J gene: TRBJ1-2
V gene: TRBV4-1
clone size: .

CDR3 protein: CASGHGLAGTGELFF
CDR3 DNA: TGTGCTAGTGGCCACGGACTAGCGGGGACCGGGGAGCTGTTTTTT
D gene: TRBD2
J gene: TRBJ2-2
V gene: TRBV12-5
clone size: .

CDR3 protein: CASSLRPGDQETQYF
CDR3 DNA: TGTGCCAGCAGTTTAAGGCCGGGGGACCAAGAGACCCAGTACTTC
D gene: .
J gene: TRBJ2-5
V gene: TRBV28
clone size: .

CDR3 protein: CAADQGGAYNEQFF
CDR3 DNA: TGTGCCGCGGACCAGGGGGGGGCCTACAATGAGCAGTTCTTC
D gene: .
J gene: TRBJ2-1
V gene: TRBV28
clone size: .

CDR3 protein: CSVVGEETQYF
CDR3 DNA: TGCAGCGTTGTTGGGGAAGAGACCCAGTACTTC
D gene: .
J gene: TRBJ2-5
V gene: TRBV29-1
clone size: few

CDR3 protein: CASSLTRASGIDTQYF
CDR3 DNA: TGTGCCAGCAGCTTAACTCGGGCTAGCGGGATTGATACGCAGTATTTT
D gene: TRBD2
J gene: TRBJ2-3
V gene: TRBV7-3
clone size: .

CDR3 protein: CASNPGQGAYIQYF
CDR3 DNA: TGTGCCAGCAACCCGGGACAGGGAGCGTACATTCAGTACTTC
D gene: TRBD1
J gene: TRBJ2-4
V gene: TRBV28
clone size: .

CDR3 protein: CASSLGSSGSADTQYF
CDR3 DNA: TGCGCCAGCAGCTTGGGGTCTAGCGGGAGTGCAGATACGCAGTATTTT
D gene: TRBD2
J gene: TRBJ2-3
V gene: TRBV5-1
clone size: .

CDR3 protein: CASSFHSSYNEQFF
CDR3 DNA: TGTGCCAGCAGCTTCCACAGCTCCTACAATGAGCAGTTCTTC
D gene: .
J gene: TRBJ2-1
V gene: TRBV5-4
clone size: .

CDR3 protein: CASSSKGQGAYEQYF
CDR3 DNA: TGCGCCAGCAGCTCCAAGGGACAGGGGGCCTACGAGCAGTACTTC
D gene: TRBD1
J gene: TRBJ2-7
V gene: TRBV5-1
clone size: .

CDR3 protein: CATSRGGTSRANEQFF
CDR3 DNA: TGTGCCACCAGCAGAGGGGGGACTAGCCGGGCCAATGAGCAGTTCTTC
D gene: TRBD2
J gene: TRBJ2-1
V gene: TRBV15
clone size: few